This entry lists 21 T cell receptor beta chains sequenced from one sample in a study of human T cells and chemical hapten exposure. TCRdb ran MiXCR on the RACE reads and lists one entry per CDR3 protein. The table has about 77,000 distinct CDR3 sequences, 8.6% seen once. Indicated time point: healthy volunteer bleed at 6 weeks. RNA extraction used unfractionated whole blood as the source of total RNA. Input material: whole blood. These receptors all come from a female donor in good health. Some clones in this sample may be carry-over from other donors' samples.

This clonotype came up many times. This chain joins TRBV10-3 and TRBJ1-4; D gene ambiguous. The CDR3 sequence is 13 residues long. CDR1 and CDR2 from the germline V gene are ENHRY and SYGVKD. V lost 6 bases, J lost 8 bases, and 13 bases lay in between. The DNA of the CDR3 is TGTGCCATCAGCACACATCACCAGGAAAAACTGTTTTTT. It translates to CAISTHHQEKLFF.

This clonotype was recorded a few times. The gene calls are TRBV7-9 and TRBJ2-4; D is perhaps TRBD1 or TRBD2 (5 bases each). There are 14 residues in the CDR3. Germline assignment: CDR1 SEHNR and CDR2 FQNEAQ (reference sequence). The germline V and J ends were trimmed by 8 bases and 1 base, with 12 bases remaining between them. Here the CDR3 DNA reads TGTGCCAGCGCCTCCGGGGCGGCCAAAAACATTCAGTACTTC. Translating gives CASASGAAKNIQYF. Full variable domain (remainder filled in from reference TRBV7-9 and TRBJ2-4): DTGVSQNPRHKITKRGQNVTFRCDPISEHNRLYWYRQTLGQGPEFLTYFQNEAQLEKSRLLSDRFSAERPKGSFSTLEIQRTEQGDSAMYLCASASGAAKNIQYFGAGTRLSVL.

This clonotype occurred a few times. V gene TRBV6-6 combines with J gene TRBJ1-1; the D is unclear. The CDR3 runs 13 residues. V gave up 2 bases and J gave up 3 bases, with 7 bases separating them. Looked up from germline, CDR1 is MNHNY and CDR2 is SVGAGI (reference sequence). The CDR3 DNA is TGTGCCAGCAGTTACGAGAAATACACTGAAGCTTTCTTT. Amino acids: CASSYEKYTEAFF.

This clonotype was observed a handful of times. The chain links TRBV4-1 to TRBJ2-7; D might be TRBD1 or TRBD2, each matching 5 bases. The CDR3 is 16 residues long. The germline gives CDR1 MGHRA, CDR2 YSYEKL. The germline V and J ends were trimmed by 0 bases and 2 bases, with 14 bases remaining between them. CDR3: CASSQDPGDATYEQYF. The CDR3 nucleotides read TGCGCCAGCAGCCAAGACCCCGGGGACGCAACCTACGAGCAGTACTTC.

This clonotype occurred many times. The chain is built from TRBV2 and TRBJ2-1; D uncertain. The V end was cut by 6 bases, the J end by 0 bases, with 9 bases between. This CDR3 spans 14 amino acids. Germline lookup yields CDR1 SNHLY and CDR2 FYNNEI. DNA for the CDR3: TGTGCCAGCAGAGGATCAAGCTCCTACAATGAGCAGTTCTTC. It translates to CASRGSSSYNEQFF.

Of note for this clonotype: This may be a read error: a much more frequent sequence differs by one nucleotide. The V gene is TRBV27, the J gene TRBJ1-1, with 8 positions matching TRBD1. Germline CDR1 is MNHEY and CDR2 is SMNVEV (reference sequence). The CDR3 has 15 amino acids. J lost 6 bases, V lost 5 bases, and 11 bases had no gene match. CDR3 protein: CASSLISWGQAEAFF. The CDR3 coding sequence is TGTGCCAGCAGTCTTATATCCTGGGGACAGGCTGAAGCTTTCTTT.

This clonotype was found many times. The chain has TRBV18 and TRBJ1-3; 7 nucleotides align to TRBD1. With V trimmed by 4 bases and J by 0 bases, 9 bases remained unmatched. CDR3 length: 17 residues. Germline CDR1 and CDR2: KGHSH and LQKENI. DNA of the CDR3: TGTGCCAGCTCACGACTCTCTGGACAGGACTCTGGAAACACCATATATTTT. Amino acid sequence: CASSRLSGQDSGNTIYF.

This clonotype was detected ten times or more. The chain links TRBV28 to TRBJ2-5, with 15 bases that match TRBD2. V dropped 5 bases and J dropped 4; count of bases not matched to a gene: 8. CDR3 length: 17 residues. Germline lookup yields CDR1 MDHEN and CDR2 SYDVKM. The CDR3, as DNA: TGTGCCAGCAGTGGGACTGGACTAGCGGGGGGGCGAGAGACCCAGTACTTC. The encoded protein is CASSGTGLAGGRETQYF.

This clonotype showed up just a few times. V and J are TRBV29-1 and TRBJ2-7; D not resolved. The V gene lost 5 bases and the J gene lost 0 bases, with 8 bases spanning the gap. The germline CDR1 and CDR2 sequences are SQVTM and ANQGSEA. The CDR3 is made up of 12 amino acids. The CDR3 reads CSVIHVSYEQYF. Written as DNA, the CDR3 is TGCAGCGTTATACACGTCTCCTACGAGCAGTACTTC.

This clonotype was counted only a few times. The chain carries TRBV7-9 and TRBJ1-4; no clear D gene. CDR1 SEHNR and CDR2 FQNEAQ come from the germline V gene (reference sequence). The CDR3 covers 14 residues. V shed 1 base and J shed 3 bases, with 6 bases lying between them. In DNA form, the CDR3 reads TGTGCCAGCAGCTTAGTTTCGTCTAATGAAAAACTGTTTTTT. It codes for CASSLVSSNEKLFF.

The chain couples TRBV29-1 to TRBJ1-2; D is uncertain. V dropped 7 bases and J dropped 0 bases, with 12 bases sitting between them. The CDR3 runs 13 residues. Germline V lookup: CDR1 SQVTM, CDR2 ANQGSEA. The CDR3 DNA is TGCAGCGGTGCACTGGGCACTAACTATGGCTACACCTTC. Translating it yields CSGALGTNYGYTF.

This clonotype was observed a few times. CDR3 sequence: CASSSDRDGDSPLHF. DNA of the CDR3: TGTGCCAGCAGCTCTGACAGGGATGGGGATTCACCCCTCCACTTT. The chain carries TRBV7-9 and TRBJ1-6, with TRBD1 identical over 7 bases. The trim removed 4 bases at V and 8 bases at J, leaving 8 bases unmatched. This CDR3 has 15 residues. CDR1 is SEHNR, CDR2 FQNEAQ, per germline (reference sequence).

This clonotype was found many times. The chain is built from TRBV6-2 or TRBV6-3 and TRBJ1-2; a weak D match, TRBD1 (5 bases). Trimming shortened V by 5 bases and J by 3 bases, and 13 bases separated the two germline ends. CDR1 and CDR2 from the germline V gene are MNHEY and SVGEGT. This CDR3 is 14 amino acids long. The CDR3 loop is CASSNAGTDYGYTF. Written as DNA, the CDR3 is TGTGCCAGCAGTAACGCCGGGACCGACTATGGCTACACCTTC.

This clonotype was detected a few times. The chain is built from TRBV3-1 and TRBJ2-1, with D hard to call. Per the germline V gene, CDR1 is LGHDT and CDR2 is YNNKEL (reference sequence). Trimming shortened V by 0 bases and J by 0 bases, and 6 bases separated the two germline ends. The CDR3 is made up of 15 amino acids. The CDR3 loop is CASSQDVSSYNEQFF. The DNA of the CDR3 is TGTGCCAGCAGCCAAGATGTTAGCTCCTACAATGAGCAGTTCTTC.

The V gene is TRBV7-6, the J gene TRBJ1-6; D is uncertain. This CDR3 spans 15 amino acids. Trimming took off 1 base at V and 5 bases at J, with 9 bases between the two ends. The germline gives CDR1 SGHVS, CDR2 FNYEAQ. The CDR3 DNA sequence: TGTGCCAGCAGCTTAGTGAGCCTTAATAATTCACCCCTCCACTTT. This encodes CASSLVSLNNSPLHF.

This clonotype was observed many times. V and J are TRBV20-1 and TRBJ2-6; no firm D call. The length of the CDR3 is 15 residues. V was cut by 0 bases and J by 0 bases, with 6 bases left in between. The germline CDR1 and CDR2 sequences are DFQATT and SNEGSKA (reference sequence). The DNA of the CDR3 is TGCAGTGCTAGAGAAACAGCCTCTGGGGCCAACGTCCTGACTTTC. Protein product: CSARETASGANVLTF.

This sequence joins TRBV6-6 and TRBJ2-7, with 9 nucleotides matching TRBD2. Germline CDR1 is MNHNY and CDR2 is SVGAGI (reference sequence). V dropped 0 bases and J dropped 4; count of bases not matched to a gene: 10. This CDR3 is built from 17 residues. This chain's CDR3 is CASSYSNAGGPLYEQYF. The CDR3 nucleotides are TGTGCCAGCAGTTACTCGAACGCGGGGGGGCCGCTTTACGAGCAGTACTTC.

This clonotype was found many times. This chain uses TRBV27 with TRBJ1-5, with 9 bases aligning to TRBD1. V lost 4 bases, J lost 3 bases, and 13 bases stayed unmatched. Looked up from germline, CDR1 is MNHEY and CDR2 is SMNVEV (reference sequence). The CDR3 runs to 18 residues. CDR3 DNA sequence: TGTGCCAGCAGTTCCACCCACGGACAGGGGCCACCCAATCAGCCCCAGCATTTT. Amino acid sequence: CASSSTHGQGPPNQPQHF.

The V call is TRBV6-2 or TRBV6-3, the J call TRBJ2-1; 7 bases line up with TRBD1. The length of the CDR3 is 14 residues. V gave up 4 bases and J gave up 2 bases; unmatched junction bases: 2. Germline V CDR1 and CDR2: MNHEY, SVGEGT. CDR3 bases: TGTGCCAGCAGTTGGACAGGAACCTACAATGAGCAGTTCTTC. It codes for CASSWTGTYNEQFF.

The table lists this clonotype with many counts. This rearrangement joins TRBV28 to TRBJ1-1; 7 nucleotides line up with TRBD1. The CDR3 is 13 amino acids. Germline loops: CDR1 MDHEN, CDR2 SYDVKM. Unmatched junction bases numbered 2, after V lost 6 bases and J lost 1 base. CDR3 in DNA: TGTGCCAGCAGGACAGGGTGGAACACTGAAGCTTTCTTT. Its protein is CASRTGWNTEAFF.

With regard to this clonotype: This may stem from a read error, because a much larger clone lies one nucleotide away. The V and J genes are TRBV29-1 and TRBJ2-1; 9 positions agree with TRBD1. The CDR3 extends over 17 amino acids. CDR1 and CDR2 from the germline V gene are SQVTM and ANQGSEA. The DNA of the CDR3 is TGCAGCGTTGAAGCTGGTTTGGGACAGGGATCGGTCAATGAGCAGTCCTTC. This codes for CSVEAGLGQGSVNEQSF.